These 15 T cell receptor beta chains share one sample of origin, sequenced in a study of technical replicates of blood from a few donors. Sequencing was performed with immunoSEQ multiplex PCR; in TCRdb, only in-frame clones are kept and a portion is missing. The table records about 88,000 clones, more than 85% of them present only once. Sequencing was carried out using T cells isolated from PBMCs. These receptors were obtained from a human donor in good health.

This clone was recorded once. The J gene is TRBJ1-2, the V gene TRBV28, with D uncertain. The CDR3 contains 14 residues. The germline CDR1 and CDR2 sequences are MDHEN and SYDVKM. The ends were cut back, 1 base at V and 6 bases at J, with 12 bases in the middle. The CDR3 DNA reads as TGTGCCAGCAGTTTATTGCTGAGTACCGATGGCTACACCTTC. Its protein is CASSLLLSTDGYTF.

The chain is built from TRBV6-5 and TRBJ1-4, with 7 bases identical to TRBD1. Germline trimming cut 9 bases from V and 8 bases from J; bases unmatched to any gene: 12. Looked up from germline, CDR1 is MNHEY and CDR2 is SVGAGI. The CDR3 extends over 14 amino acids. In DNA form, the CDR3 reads TGTGCCAGTGCTCCAGGGGGATGGGAGGAAAAACTGTTTTTT. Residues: CASAPGGWEEKLFF.

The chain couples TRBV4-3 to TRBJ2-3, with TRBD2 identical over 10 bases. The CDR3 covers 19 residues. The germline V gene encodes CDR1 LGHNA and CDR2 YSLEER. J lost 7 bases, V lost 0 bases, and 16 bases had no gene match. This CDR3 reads CASSQEEPSGSYIPYTQYF. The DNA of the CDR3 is TGCGCCAGCAGCCAAGAGGAACCTAGCGGGAGTTACATACCGTATACGCAGTATTTT.

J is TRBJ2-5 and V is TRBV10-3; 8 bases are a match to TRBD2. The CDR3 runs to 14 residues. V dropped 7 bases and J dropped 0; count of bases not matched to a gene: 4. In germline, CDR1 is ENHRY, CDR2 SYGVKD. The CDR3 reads CAITGGRDQETQYF. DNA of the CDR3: TGTGCCATCACGGGGGGGAGAGACCAAGAGACCCAGTACTTC.

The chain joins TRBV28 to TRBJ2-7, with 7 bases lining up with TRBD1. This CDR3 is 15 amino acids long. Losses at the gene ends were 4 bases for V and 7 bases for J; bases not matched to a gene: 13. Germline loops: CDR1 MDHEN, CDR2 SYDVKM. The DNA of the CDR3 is TGTGCCAGCAGTTCCCGGAGACAGGGAATTCTTGAGCAGTACTTC. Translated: CASSSRRQGILEQYF.

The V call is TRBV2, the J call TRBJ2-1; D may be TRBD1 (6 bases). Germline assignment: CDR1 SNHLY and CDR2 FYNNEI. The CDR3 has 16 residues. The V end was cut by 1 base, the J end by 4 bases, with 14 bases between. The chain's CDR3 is CASSEEGENWYNEQFF. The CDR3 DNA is TGTGCCAGCAGTGAAGAGGGGGAGAATTGGTACAATGAGCAGTTCTTC.

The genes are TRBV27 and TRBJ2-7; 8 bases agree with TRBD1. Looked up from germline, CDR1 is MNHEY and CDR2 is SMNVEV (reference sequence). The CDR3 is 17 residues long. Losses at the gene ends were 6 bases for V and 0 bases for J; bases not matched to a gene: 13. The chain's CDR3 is CASSLNGRGTGSYEQYF. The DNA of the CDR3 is TGTGCCAGCAGCCTAAACGGTCGCGGGACAGGCTCCTACGAGCAGTACTTC.

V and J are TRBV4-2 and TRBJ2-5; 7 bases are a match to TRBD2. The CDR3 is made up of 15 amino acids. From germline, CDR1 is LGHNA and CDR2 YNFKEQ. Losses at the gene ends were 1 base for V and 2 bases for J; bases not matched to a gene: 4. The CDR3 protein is CASSQVGLEQETQYF. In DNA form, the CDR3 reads TGTGCCAGCAGCCAAGTCGGACTAGAGCAAGAGACCCAGTACTTC.

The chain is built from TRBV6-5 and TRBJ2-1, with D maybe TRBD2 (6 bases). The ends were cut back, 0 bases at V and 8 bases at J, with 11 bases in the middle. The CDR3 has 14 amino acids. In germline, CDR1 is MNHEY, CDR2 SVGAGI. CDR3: CASSYSDYSYEQFF. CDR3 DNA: TGTGCCAGCAGTTACTCGGACTATTCGTATGAGCAGTTCTTC.

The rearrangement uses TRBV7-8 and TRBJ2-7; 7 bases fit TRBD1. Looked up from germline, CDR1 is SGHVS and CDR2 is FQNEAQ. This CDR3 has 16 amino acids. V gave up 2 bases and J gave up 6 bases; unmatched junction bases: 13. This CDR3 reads CASSLTSKGAGGEQYF. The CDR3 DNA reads TGTGCCAGCAGCTTAACCTCCAAGGGGGCTGGAGGCGAGCAGTACTTC.

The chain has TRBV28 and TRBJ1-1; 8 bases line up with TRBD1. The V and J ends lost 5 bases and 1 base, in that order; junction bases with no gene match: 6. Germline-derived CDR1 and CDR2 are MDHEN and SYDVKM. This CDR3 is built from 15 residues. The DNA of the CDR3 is TGTGCCAGCAGTCAGTACGGGACAGGGAACACTGAAGCTTTCTTT. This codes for CASSQYGTGNTEAFF.

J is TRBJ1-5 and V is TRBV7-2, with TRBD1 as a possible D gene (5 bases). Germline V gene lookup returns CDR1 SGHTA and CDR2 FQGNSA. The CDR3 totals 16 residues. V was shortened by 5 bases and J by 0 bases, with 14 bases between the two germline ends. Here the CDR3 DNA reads TGTGCCAGCAGCCCAATCGGGGGGTTTAGCAATCAGCCCCAGCATTTT. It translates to CASSPIGGFSNQPQHF.

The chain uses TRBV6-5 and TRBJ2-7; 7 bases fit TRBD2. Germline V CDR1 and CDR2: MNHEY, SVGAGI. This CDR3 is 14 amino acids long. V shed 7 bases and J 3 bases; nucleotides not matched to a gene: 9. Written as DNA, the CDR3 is TGTGCCAGCACAGAAAGCGGGACTCTCTACGAGCAGTACTTC. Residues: CASTESGTLYEQYF.

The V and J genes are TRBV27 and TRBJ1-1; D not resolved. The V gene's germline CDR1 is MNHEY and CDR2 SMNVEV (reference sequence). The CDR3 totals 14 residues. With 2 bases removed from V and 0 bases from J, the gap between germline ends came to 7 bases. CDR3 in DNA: TGTGCCAGCAGTTTAGGCAGGCTGAACACTGAAGCTTTCTTT. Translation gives CASSLGRLNTEAFF.

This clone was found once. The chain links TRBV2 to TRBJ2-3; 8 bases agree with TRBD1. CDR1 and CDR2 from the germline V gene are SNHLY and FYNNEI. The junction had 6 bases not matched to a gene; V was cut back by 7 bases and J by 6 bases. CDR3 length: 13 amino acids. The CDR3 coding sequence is TGTGCCAGCATGGACAGGGTAACCGATACGCAGTATTTT. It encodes CASMDRVTDTQYF.